A single sample gave rise to the 18 T cell receptor beta chains below, sequenced in a study of human T cells and chemical hapten exposure. Regarding time point: patch test 1, 2 weeks after DPC sensitization. Described treatment: therapeutic diphenylcyclopropenone sensitization with weekly scalp DPC. TCRdb re-called the RACE reads with MiXCR, one entry per CDR3 protein. The sample gives 340,000 or so distinct CDR3 sequences, 5.5% to 8% of which show up once; about 8% is in the top ten. The starting material was whole blood, obtained in connection with sensitization to the hapten diphenylcyclopropenone (DPC). The receptors come from a woman aged 18-29 years with alopecia areata. Some clones in this sample may be carry-over from other donors' samples.

The chain is built from TRBV28 and TRBJ1-2; 8 bases align to TRBD1. The V and J ends lost 5 bases and 6 bases, in that order; junction bases with no gene match: 8. This CDR3 contains 14 residues. From germline, CDR1 is MDHEN and CDR2 SYDVKM. The CDR3 DNA reads as TGTGCCAGCAGTCAGACAGGGGAGGTGCATGGCTACACCTTC. Protein: CASSQTGEVHGYTF.

This clonotype was counted many times. V gene TRBV12-3 or TRBV12-4 combines with J gene TRBJ1-3; D ambiguous. The CDR3 length is 15 residues. V was cut by 3 bases and J by 0 bases, with 9 bases left in between. The chain's CDR3 is CASSLPDTSGNTIYF. CDR3 DNA: TGTGCCAGCAGTTTGCCAGATACCTCTGGAAACACCATATATTTT.

This clonotype was found a few times. V and J are TRBV20-1 and TRBJ2-7; 8 nucleotides agree with TRBD2. J lost 6 bases, V lost 0 bases, and 4 bases had no gene match. Per the germline V gene, CDR1 is DFQATT and CDR2 is SNEGSKA (reference sequence). CDR3 length equals 13 residues. The CDR3 nucleotides read TGCAGTGCTAGAGAGGGGCTAGCGGGCGAGCAGTACTTC. Protein: CSAREGLAGEQYF.

V gene TRBV12-3 or TRBV12-4 combines with J gene TRBJ1-5; perhaps TRBD1 as D (6 bases). The CDR3 sequence is 13 residues long. V shed 7 bases and J shed 7 bases, with 14 bases lying between them. The CDR3 nucleotides read TGTGCCAGCACCCTCAGGGGAGTCCAGCCCCAGCATTTT. Translated, it gives CASTLRGVQPQHF.

V and J are TRBV5-5 and TRBJ2-1; D not resolved. The CDR3 runs to 13 residues. V dropped 2 bases and J dropped 8 bases, with 11 bases sitting between them. Per the germline V gene, CDR1 is SGHKS and CDR2 is YYEKEE (reference sequence). CDR3 DNA: TGTGCCAGCAGCTTAGGCTGCTGGGATGAGCAGTTCTTC. Its protein is CASSLGCWDEQFF. Drawing the rest from reference TRBV5-5 and TRBJ2-1, the complete variable domain is DAGVTQSPTHLIKTRGQQVTLRCSPISGHKSVSWYQQVLGQGPQFIFQYYEKEERGRGNFPDRFSARQFPNYSSELNVNALLLGDSALYLCASSLGCWDEQFFGPGTRLTVL.

This clonotype was counted ten times or more. This rearrangement joins TRBV12-3 or TRBV12-4 to TRBJ2-5; no definite D call. The CDR3 is 14 amino acids. The V end was cut by 5 bases, the J end by 0 bases, with 10 bases between. The CDR3 sequence is CASSVRRYQETQYF. In nucleotides, the CDR3 is TGTGCCAGCAGTGTACGCCGGTACCAAGAGACCCAGTACTTC.

V usage is TRBV27 and J usage is TRBJ1-2, with a tentative D call TRBD1 (6 bases). Germline CDR1 MNHEY, CDR2 SMNVEV (reference sequence). This CDR3 spans 13 amino acids. V was trimmed by 4 bases and J by 8 bases, leaving 14 bases between them. The CDR3 spells CASSSTGSSGYTF. Here the CDR3 DNA reads TGTGCCAGCAGTTCCACAGGGTCTTCAGGCTACACCTTC.

This clonotype occurred a few times. V usage is TRBV27 and J usage is TRBJ1-4; D remains unclear. V lost 4 bases and J 4 bases, leaving 13 bases between the germline ends. CDR1 is MNHEY, CDR2 SMNVEV, per germline (reference sequence). The CDR3 runs 15 residues. The CDR3: CASSSLHKRNEKLFF. CDR3 in DNA: TGTGCCAGCAGTTCCCTACACAAACGTAATGAAAAACTGTTTTTT.

The chain has TRBV12-3 or TRBV12-4 and TRBJ1-4; the D is unclear. The CDR3 runs 15 residues. The V gene lost 3 bases and the J gene lost 3 bases, with 11 bases spanning the gap. CDR3 coding DNA: TGTGCCAGCAGTTTTCGGCAGGCTCCTAATGAAAAACTGTTTTTT. Amino acids: CASSFRQAPNEKLFF.

CDR3 sequence (DNA): TGCGCCAGCAGCCAAGACTATTCAGGAAACTATGGCTACACCTTC. Residues: CASSQDYSGNYGYTF. This chain joins TRBV4-3 and TRBJ1-2; D is undetermined. V was clipped by 0 bases and J by 2 bases, with 10 bases between them. Germline CDR1 and CDR2: LGHNA and YSLEER. The CDR3 runs 15 residues.

This clonotype has a count of ten or more. The rearrangement joins TRBV7-9 to TRBJ2-5; D assignment may be TRBD1 or TRBD2 (6 bases each). Trimming took off 0 bases at V and 3 bases at J, with 14 bases between the two ends. The CDR3 loop spans 16 amino acids. In germline, CDR1 is SEHNR, CDR2 FQNEAQ (reference sequence). Written as DNA, the CDR3 is TGTGCCAGCAGCTTAGCGTTTGGGGGGCGAGAAGAGACCCAGTACTTC. It yields the protein CASSLAFGGREETQYF.

The chain recombines TRBV5-6 with TRBJ1-3; D might be TRBD1 (6 bases). Germline CDR1 reads SGHDT; CDR2 reads YYEEEE. V was shortened by 0 bases and J by 4 bases, with 11 bases between the two germline ends. The CDR3 has 15 residues. Here the CDR3 reads CASSLAGVGGNTIYF. The CDR3, as DNA: TGTGCCAGCAGCTTGGCAGGGGTAGGGGGAAACACCATATATTTT. The full variable domain, completed using reference TRBV5-6 and TRBJ1-3, is DAGVTQSPTHLIKTRGQQVTLRCSPKSGHDTVSWYQQALGQGPQFIFQYYEEEERQRGNFPDRFSGHQFPNYSSELNVNALLLGDSALYLCASSLAGVGGNTIYFGEGSWLTVV.

This clonotype came up a few times. The rearrangement uses TRBV18 and TRBJ1-6, with a tentative D call TRBD1 (6 bases). Germline assignment: CDR1 KGHSH and CDR2 LQKENI. V shed 1 base and J shed 8 bases, with 9 bases lying between them. The CDR3 spans 14 residues. In nucleotides, the CDR3 is TGTGCCAGCTCACCACGGGACAAGGATTCACCCCTCCACTTT. Translating it yields CASSPRDKDSPLHF.

This clonotype has a count of ten or more. CDR3 sequence (DNA): TGCGCCAGCAGCTTGGACAGGCCGGATAATTCACCCCTCCACTTT. This sequence encodes CASSLDRPDNSPLHF. The chain links TRBV5-1 to TRBJ1-6, with D perhaps TRBD1 (5 bases). Germline V gene sequence: CDR1 SGHRS, CDR2 YFSETQ. The CDR3 has 15 amino acids. The V end lost 0 bases, the J end lost 5 bases, and 9 bases lay between the germline ends.

Turning to this clonotype: Since a much larger clone is just one base distant, this may be a read error. This chain links TRBV4-2 with TRBJ2-3; D is possibly TRBD1 or TRBD2 (5 bases each). The CDR3 length is 16 residues. Germline V CDR1 and CDR2: LGHNA, YNFKEQ. In DNA form, the CDR3 reads TGTGCCAGCAGACAAGAGGGGACCCCCGGCACAGATACGCAGTATTTT. Its protein is CASRQEGTPGTDTQYF.

This clonotype occurred many times. This chain connects TRBV12-3 or TRBV12-4 to TRBJ2-3, with 9 bases matching TRBD2. There are 17 residues in the CDR3. V lost 6 bases, J lost 7 bases, and 17 bases stayed unmatched. The CDR3 DNA is TGTGCCAGCAGCCTCTCCGGGGTAGCGGGGGCAATGTATACGCAGTATTTT. Amino acid sequence: CASSLSGVAGAMYTQYF.

This clonotype was found many times. The genes are TRBV29-1 and TRBJ2-3, with TRBD2 matching over 11 bases. This CDR3 spans 17 amino acids. The germline CDR1 and CDR2 sequences are SQVTM and ANQGSEA. With 0 bases clipped from V and 1 base from J, the junction kept 6 bases outside the gene matches. CDR3 bases: TGCAGCGTTGAAGATAGCGGGGGGGCGGTCGGCACAGATACGCAGTATTTT. Its translation is CSVEDSGGAVGTDTQYF.

This clonotype was picked up many times. The V gene is TRBV7-2, the J gene TRBJ2-7; D unclear. CDR1 SGHTA and CDR2 FQGNSA come from the germline V gene. The CDR3 has 13 amino acids. Trimming took 5 bases from V and 6 from J, leaving 14 bases between them. The CDR3 bases are TGTGCCAGCAGCCCCCTGTGGCACTCCGAGCAGTACTTC. Translated, it gives CASSPLWHSEQYF.